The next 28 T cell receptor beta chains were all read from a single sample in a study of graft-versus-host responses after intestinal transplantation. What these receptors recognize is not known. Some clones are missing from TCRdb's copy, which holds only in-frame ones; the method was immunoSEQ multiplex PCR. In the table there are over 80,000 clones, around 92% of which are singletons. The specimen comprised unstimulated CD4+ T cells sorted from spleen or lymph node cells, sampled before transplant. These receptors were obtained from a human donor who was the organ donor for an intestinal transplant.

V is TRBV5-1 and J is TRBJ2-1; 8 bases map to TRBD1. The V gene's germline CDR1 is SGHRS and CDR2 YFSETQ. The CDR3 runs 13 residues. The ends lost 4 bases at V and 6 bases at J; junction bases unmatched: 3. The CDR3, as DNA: TGCGCCAGCAGCCCAACAGGGGGCAATGAGCAGTTCTTC. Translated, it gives CASSPTGGNEQFF.

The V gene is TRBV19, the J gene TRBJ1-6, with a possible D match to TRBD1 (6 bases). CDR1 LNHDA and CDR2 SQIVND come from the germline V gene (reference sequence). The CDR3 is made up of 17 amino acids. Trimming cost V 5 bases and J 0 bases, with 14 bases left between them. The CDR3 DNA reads TGTGCCAGTAGTTTACAGGGTGTCAGCTCCTATAATTCACCCCTCCACTTT. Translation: CASSLQGVSSYNSPLHF.

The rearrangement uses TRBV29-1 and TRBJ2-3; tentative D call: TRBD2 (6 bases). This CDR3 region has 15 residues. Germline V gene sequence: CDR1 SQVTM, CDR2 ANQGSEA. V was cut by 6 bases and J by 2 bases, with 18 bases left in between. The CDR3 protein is CSVLMSGDSTDTQYF. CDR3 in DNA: TGCAGCGTACTTATGTCCGGGGACTCCACAGATACGCAGTATTTT.

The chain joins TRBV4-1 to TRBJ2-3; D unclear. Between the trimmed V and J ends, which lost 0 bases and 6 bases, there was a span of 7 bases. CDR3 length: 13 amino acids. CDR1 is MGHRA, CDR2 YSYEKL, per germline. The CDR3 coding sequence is TGCGCCAGCAGCCAAGATAGCCGGGATACGCAGTATTTT. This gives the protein CASSQDSRDTQYF.

The CDR3 bases are TGTGCCAGCAGGGTGGGGGGGGCAAACACCGGGGAGCTGTTTTTT. Translated, it gives CASRVGGANTGELFF. The rearrangement links TRBV5-4 to TRBJ2-2; D might be TRBD2 (7 bases). Germline lookup yields CDR1 SGHNT and CDR2 YYREEE (reference sequence). The germline V and J ends were trimmed by 5 bases and 2 bases, with 13 bases remaining between them. The CDR3 spans 15 residues.

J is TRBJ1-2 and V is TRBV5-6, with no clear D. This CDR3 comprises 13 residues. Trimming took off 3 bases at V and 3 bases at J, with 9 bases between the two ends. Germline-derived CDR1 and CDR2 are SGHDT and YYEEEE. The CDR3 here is CASSSDSYYGYTF. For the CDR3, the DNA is TGTGCCAGCAGCTCGGACTCTTACTATGGCTACACCTTC. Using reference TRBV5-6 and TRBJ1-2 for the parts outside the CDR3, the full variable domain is DAGVTQSPTHLIKTRGQQVTLRCSPKSGHDTVSWYQQALGQGPQFIFQYYEEEERQRGNFPDRFSGHQFPNYSSELNVNALLLGDSALYLCASSSDSYYGYTFGSGTRLTVV.

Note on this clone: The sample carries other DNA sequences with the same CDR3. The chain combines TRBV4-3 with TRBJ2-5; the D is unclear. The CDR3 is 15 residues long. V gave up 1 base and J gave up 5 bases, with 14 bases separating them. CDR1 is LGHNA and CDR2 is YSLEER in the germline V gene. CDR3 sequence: CASSQGSPGQETQYF. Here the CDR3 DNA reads TGCGCCAGCAGCCAAGGCTCGCCAGGCCAGGAGACCCAGTACTTC.

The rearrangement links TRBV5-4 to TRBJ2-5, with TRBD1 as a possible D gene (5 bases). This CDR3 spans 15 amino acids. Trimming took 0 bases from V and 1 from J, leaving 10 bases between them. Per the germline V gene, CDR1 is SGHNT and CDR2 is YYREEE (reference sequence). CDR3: CASSLGSQGQETQYF. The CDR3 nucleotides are TGTGCCAGCAGCTTGGGTAGTCAGGGCCAAGAGACCCAGTACTTC.

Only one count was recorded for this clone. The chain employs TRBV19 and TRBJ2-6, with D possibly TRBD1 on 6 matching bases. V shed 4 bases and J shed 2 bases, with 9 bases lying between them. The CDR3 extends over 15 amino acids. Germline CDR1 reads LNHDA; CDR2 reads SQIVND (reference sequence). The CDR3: CASSRTVTGANVLTF. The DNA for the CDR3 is TGTGCCAGTAGTAGGACAGTGACTGGGGCCAACGTCCTGACTTTC.

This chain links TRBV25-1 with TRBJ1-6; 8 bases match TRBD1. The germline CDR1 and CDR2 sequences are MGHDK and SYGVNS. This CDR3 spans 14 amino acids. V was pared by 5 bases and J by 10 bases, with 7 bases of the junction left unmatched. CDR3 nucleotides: TGTGCCAGCAGTAAACAGGGGGGGTACTCACCCCTCCACTTT. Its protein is CASSKQGGYSPLHF. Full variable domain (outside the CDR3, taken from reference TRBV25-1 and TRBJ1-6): EADIYQTPRYLVIGTGKKITLECSQTMGHDKMYWYQQDPGMELHLIHYSYGVNSTEKGDLSSESTVSRIRTEHFPLTLESARPSHTSQYLCASSKQGGYSPLHFGNGTRLTVT.

CDR3 residues: CASSQDDSGGASDEQFF. In DNA, the CDR3 is TGCGCCAGCAGCCAAGACGACAGCGGGGGGGCCTCCGATGAGCAGTTCTTC. The chain uses TRBV4-1 and TRBJ2-1; 10 bases agree with TRBD2. The CDR3 runs 17 residues. After removal of 0 bases from V and 8 bases from J, the junction contained 10 bases not matched to a gene. Germline V CDR1 and CDR2: MGHRA, YSYEKL.

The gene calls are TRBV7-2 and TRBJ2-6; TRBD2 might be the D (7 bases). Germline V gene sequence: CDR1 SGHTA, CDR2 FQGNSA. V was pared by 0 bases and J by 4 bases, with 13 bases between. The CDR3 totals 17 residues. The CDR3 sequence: CASSLAGGGRGANVLTF. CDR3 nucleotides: TGTGCCAGCAGCTTAGCTGGCGGGGGCCGGGGGGCCAACGTCCTGACTTTC.

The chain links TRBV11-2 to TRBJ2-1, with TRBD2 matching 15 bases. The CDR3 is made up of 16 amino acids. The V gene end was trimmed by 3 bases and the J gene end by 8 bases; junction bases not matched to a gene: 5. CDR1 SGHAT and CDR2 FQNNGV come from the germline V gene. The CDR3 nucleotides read TGTGCCAGCAGCTTCGCAGGACTAGCGGGGGGGCATGAGCAGTTCTTC. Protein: CASSFAGLAGGHEQFF.

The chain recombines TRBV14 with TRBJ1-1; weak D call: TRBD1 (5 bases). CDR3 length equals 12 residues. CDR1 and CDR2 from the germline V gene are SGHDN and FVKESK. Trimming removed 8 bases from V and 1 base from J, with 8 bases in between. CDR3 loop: CASRDWNTEAFF. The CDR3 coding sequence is TGTGCCAGCCGGGACTGGAACACTGAAGCTTTCTTT. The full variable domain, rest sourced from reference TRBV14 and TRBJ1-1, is EAGVTQFPSHSVIEKGQTVTLRCDPISGHDNLYWYRRVMGKEIKFLLHFVKESKQDESGMPNNRFLAERTGGTYSTLKVQPAELEDSGVYFCASRDWNTEAFFGQGTRLTVV.

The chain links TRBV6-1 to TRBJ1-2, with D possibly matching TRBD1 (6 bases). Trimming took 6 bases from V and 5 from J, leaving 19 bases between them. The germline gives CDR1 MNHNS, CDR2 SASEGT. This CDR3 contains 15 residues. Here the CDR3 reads CASREVSGQGYGYTF. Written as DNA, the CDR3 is TGTGCCAGCAGGGAGGTTTCGGGGCAGGGGTATGGCTACACCTTC.

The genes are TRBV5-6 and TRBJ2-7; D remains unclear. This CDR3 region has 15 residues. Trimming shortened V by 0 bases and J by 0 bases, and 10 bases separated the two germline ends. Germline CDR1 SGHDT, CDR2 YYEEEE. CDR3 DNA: TGTGCCAGCAGCTTGGCCATGGCAGGCTCCTACGAGCAGTACTTC. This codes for CASSLAMAGSYEQYF.

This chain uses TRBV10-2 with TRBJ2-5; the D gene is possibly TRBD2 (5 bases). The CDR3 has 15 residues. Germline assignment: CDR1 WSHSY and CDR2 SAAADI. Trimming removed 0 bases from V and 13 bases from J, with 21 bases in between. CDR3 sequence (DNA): TGCGCCAGCAGTGAGTCGTTTCACGGTGCTAGCTCATCGTACTTC. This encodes CASSESFHGASSSYF.

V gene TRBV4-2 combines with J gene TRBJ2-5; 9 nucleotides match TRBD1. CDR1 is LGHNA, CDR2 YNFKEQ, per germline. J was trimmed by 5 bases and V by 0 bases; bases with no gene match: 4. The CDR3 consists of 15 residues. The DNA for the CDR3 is TGTGCCAGCAGCCAAGATGTCGACAGGGGGGAGACCCAGTACTTC. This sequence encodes CASSQDVDRGETQYF.

The DNA for the CDR3 is TGCGCCAGCAGCCAAGGAGGTCTCGGTGGCTACACCTTC. It yields the protein CASSQGGLGGYTF. This chain joins TRBV4-3 and TRBJ1-2; D unclear. The CDR3 extends over 13 amino acids. V was pared by 1 base and J by 7 bases, with 10 bases between. Germline CDR1 and CDR2: LGHNA and YSLEER.

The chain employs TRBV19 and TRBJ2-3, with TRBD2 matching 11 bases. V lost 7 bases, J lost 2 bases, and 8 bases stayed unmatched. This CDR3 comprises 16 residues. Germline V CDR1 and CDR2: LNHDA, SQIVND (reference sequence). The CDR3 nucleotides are TGTGCCAGTACTGACCTAGCGGGGGGATTCACAGATACGCAGTATTTT. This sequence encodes CASTDLAGGFTDTQYF.

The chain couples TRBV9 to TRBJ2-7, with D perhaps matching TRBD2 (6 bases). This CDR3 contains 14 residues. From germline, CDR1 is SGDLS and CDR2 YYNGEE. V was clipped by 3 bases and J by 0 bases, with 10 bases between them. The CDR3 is CASSAVAASYEQYF. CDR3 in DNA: TGTGCCAGCAGCGCCGTAGCGGCCTCCTACGAGCAGTACTTC.

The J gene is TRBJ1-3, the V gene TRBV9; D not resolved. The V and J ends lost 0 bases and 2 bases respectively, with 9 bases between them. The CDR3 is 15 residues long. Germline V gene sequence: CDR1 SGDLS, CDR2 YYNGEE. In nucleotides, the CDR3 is TGTGCCAGCAGCGTAGTATCGGGAGCTGGAAACACCATATATTTT. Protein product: CASSVVSGAGNTIYF.

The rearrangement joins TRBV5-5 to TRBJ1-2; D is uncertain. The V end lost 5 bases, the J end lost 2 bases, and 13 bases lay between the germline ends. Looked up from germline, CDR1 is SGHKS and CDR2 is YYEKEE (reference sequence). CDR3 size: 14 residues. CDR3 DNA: TGTGCCAGCAGTACCTCGGGAGGCAACTATGGCTACACCTTC. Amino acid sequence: CASSTSGGNYGYTF. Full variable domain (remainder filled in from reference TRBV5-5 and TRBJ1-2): DAGVTQSPTHLIKTRGQQVTLRCSPISGHKSVSWYQQVLGQGPQFIFQYYEKEERGRGNFPDRFSARQFPNYSSELNVNALLLGDSALYLCASSTSGGNYGYTFGSGTRLTVV.

CDR3 coding DNA: TGCAGCGTTGAGATAGCTAACTATGGCTACACCTTC. This gives the protein CSVEIANYGYTF. This chain connects TRBV29-1 to TRBJ1-2; D is unresolved. CDR3 length: 12 amino acids. CDR1 and CDR2 (germline): SQVTM, ANQGSEA. The V and J ends lost 3 bases and 0 bases respectively, with 5 bases between them.

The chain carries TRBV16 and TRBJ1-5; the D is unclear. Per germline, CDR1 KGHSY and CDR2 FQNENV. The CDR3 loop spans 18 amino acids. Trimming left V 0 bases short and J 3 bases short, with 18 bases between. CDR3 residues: CASSQSDRDWRANQPQHF. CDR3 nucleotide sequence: TGTGCCAGCAGCCAATCGGACCGGGATTGGAGGGCCAATCAGCCCCAGCATTTT.

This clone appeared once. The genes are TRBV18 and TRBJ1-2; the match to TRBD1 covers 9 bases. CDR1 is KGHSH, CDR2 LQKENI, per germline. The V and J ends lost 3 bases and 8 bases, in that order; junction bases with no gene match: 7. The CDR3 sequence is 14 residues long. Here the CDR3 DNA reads TGTGCCAGCTCACCCTACCGGACAGGGGACGGCTACACCTTC. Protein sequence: CASSPYRTGDGYTF.

CDR3: CASRGLVGGYTF. Here the CDR3 DNA reads TGTGCCAGCAGAGGACTCGTCGGTGGCTACACCTTC. The chain has TRBV27 and TRBJ1-2; no clear D gene. The V and J ends lost 6 bases and 7 bases respectively, with 12 bases between them. The CDR3 sequence is 12 residues long. CDR1 is MNHEY, CDR2 SMNVEV, per germline (reference sequence).

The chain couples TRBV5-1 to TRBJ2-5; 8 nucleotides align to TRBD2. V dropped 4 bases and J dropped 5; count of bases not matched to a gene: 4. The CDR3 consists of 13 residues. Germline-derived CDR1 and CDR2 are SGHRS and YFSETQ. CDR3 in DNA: TGCGCCAGCAGCGCGGGGGGCCCCGAGACCCAGTACTTC. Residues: CASSAGGPETQYF.